This TCR beta chain was retrieved from a study of naive and memory T cell subsets. Treatment indicated: skin biopsy from PPD injection site in Mantoux-positive individual. A UMI-containing oligonucleotide was joined by 3' ligation to the TCR cDNA template. Tuberculin skin test biopsies were taken where PPD was injected in Mantoux-positive people. Cells were not sorted; total RNA input targeted roughly 1 to 1000 ng. Germline CDR1 reads SGHAT; CDR2 reads FQDESV (reference sequence). Trimming shortened V by 2 bases and J by 0 bases, and 9 bases separated the two germline ends. The CDR3 contains 15 residues. The SP2 primer and nested alpha and beta constant region primers amplified ligated cDNA in four rounds. Alpha and beta constant region primers primed reverse transcription for blood and skin samples. TCRdb processed the UMI-ligation and nested PCR reads anew with MiXCR; each CDR3 protein has one entry. The sample comprises around 35,000 distinct CDR3 sequences, roughly 11% of which are singletons, and 3% to 5% rests with the top ten.

The specimen was skin, collected from a tuberculin skin test site. The chain links TRBV11-1 to TRBJ2-3, with D maybe TRBD2 (5 bases). This TCR was recovered from an adult in good health. The CDR3 is CASSLHGISTDTQYF. The CDR3 nucleotides are TGTGCCAGCAGCTTACACGGGATTAGCACAGATACGCAGTATTTT.